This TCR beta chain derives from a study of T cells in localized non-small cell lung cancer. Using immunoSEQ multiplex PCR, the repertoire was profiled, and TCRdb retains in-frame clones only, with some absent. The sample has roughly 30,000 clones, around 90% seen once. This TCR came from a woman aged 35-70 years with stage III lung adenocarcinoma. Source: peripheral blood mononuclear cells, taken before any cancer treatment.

CDR3 DNA: TGTGCCATCAGTTGGACAGGGCTCGCTGGCTACACCTTC. The encoded protein is CAISWTGLAGYTF. The gene calls are TRBV10-3 and TRBJ1-2; 8 bases are shared with TRBD1. This CDR3 comprises 13 residues. Germline V gene data show CDR1 as ENHRY and CDR2 as SYGVKD. The V gene end was trimmed by 5 bases and the J gene end by 7 bases; junction bases not matched to a gene: 6.